Presented here are 23 T cell receptor beta chains from one specimen sequenced in a study of T cell changes during pregnancy in multiple sclerosis. The assay was immunoSEQ multiplex PCR, and TCRdb's table has in-frame clones only and misses some. The sample has more than 50,000 clones; roughly 89% are singletons. The sample was CD4+ T cells from peripheral blood mononuclear cells, taken after pregnancy. These receptors came from a female donor in good health, enrolled as a control in a pregnancy study.

This rearrangement joins TRBV21-1 to TRBJ1-6. TRBV21-1 is termed a pseudogene. This CDR3 is built from 15 residues. The CDR3 spells CASSKSGGLTGALHF. The CDR3 coding sequence is TGTGCCAGCAGCAAAAGCGGGGGACTCACCGGGGCCCTCCACTTT.

V gene TRBV4-2 combines with J gene TRBJ2-5; the D gene is possibly TRBD1 (5 bases). This CDR3 has 14 residues. CDR1 is LGHNA and CDR2 is YNFKEQ in the germline V gene. V was cut by 0 bases and J by 1 base, with 6 bases left in between. The CDR3 spells CASSQETVQETQYF. The CDR3 DNA reads as TGTGCCAGCAGCCAAGAGACAGTCCAAGAGACCCAGTACTTC.

The chain recombines TRBV7-7 with TRBJ2-1; D unresolved. Germline-derived CDR1 and CDR2 are SSHAT and FNYEAQ (reference sequence). This CDR3 is built from 13 residues. V was shortened by 5 bases and J by 4 bases, with 9 bases between the two germline ends. CDR3 sequence reads: CASSPLNYNEQFF. The CDR3 DNA sequence: TGTGCCAGCAGCCCTTTAAATTACAATGAGCAGTTCTTC.

The chain employs TRBV30 and TRBJ2-3; 9 bases match TRBD2. The germline gives CDR1 GTSNPN, CDR2 SVGIG (reference sequence). The V gene end was trimmed by 2 bases and the J gene end by 2 bases; junction bases not matched to a gene: 17. There are 19 residues in the CDR3. CDR3 in amino acids: CAWSTLGAGGSYYTDTQYF. The DNA for the CDR3 is TGTGCCTGGAGTACCCTAGGAGCGGGGGGCTCTTACTACACAGATACGCAGTATTTT.

The rearrangement joins TRBV27 to TRBJ2-5; D call uncertain. The germline V gene has CDR1 MNHEY and CDR2 SMNVEV (reference sequence). The CDR3 has 14 residues. V was shortened by 7 bases and J by 11 bases, with 23 bases between the two germline ends. DNA of the CDR3: TGTGCCAGCATAAGTTTCCCGGGTTTGGGTGAGCAGTACTTC. Translating it yields CASISFPGLGEQYF.

This chain links TRBV7-3 with TRBJ2-7, with D perhaps TRBD2 (5 bases). V lost 5 bases and J lost 5, with 10 bases in between. Germline V CDR1 and CDR2: SGHTA, FQGTGA. This CDR3 has 12 amino acids. The CDR3 loop is CASSRPGDEQYF. As DNA, the CDR3 is TGTGCCAGCAGCCGACCCGGGGACGAGCAGTACTTC. Using reference TRBV7-3 and TRBJ2-7 for the parts outside the CDR3, the full variable domain is GAGVSQTPSNKVTEKGKYVELRCDPISGHTALYWYRQSLGQGPEFLIYFQGTGAADDSGLPNDRFFAVRPEGSVSTLKIQRTERGDSAVYLCASSRPGDEQYFGPGTRLTVT.

The CDR3 region is CASSVRTALGGYTF. CDR3 coding DNA: TGTGCCAGCAGCGTCAGGACAGCTCTCGGTGGCTACACCTTC. The chain combines TRBV7-8 with TRBJ1-2; TRBD1 might be the D (6 bases). The CDR3 consists of 14 residues. V lost 5 bases to trimming and J lost 7 bases, with 17 bases between them. The V gene's germline CDR1 is SGHVS and CDR2 FQNEAQ.

The CDR3 loop is CASSYDRRGEKLFF. The CDR3 nucleotides are TGTGCCAGCAGTTACGACCGTCGGGGGGAAAAACTGTTTTTT. This chain uses TRBV6-6 with TRBJ1-4; TRBD1 is a possible D gene (5 bases). Trimming removed 2 bases from V and 8 bases from J, with 12 bases in between. The CDR3 contains 14 residues. CDR1 and CDR2 (germline): MNHNY, SVGAGI (reference sequence).

The chain links TRBV27 to TRBJ1-2; the match to TRBD1 covers 8 bases. The CDR3 consists of 14 residues. Trimming at V came to 5 bases and at J to 7 bases, leaving 9 bases not matched to a gene. Germline assignment: CDR1 MNHEY and CDR2 SMNVEV (reference sequence). The CDR3 protein is CASSTTGGVGGYTF. The CDR3, as DNA: TGTGCCAGCAGTACAACAGGGGGAGTCGGTGGCTACACCTTC.

The chain combines TRBV11-3 with TRBJ2-5; D call uncertain. The CDR3 is 12 residues long. Germline CDR1 and CDR2: SGHNT and YENEEA. The V and J ends lost 4 bases and 4 bases respectively, with 7 bases between them. The CDR3 reads CASSSLRETQYF. In DNA form, the CDR3 reads TGTGCCAGCAGCTCTCTTAGAGAGACCCAGTACTTC.

The rearrangement uses TRBV4-2 and TRBJ1-3, with unresolved D. This CDR3 has 13 amino acids. Trimming took 0 bases from V and 7 from J, leaving 7 bases between them. The V gene's germline CDR1 is LGHNA and CDR2 YNFKEQ. The DNA of the CDR3 is TGTGCCAGCAGCCAAGAAGAGAGGAACACCATATATTTT. Amino acid sequence: CASSQEERNTIYF.

CDR3 DNA: TGTGCCAGCAGCTTAGGGGGGGAGAATCAGCCCCAGCATTTT. This gives the protein CASSLGGENQPQHF. The J gene is TRBJ1-5, the V gene TRBV7-8, with D perhaps TRBD1 (5 bases). The CDR3 extends over 14 amino acids. Germline CDR1 and CDR2: SGHVS and FQNEAQ. V gave up 1 base and J gave up 4 bases, with 8 bases separating them.

This sequence joins TRBV6-1 and TRBJ2-5; TRBD1 is a possible D gene (5 bases). Germline CDR1 reads MNHNS; CDR2 reads SASEGT. The CDR3 runs 14 residues. Trimming pared 2 bases from V and 7 bases from J, leaving 14 bases between. The CDR3 DNA reads TGTGCCAGCAGTGAATTCCAGGGCCTCTCGACCCAGTACTTC. Translating it yields CASSEFQGLSTQYF.

The chain carries TRBV30 and TRBJ1-4; possibly TRBD1 for D (5 bases). The CDR3 length is 14 residues. The V gene's germline CDR1 is GTSNPN and CDR2 SVGIG (reference sequence). CDR3 nucleotides: TGTGCTAGCGCTGATGGGGACTCAGGAAGAAAACTGTTTTTT. It codes for CASADGDSGRKLFF. Filled out from reference TRBV30 and TRBJ1-4, the complete variable domain reads SQTIHQWPATLVQPVGSPLSLECTVEGTSNPNLYWYRQAAGRGLQLLFYSVGIGQISSEVPQNLSASRPQDRQFILSSKKLLLSDSGFYLCASADGDSGRKLFFGSGTQLSVL.

The chain has TRBV5-6 and TRBJ2-1; tentative D call: TRBD2 (5 bases). The CDR3 runs to 15 residues. V was clipped by 0 bases and J by 7 bases, with 14 bases between them. The germline V gene encodes CDR1 SGHDT and CDR2 YYEEEE. The CDR3 DNA reads as TGTGCCAGCAGCTTGGTGGGAGATAAGAGGAATGAGCAGTTCTTC. Its translation is CASSLVGDKRNEQFF.

This chain connects TRBV6-1 to TRBJ2-7, with D possibly TRBD2 on 6 matching bases. The CDR3 totals 15 residues. Per germline, CDR1 MNHNS and CDR2 SASEGT. V was shortened by 2 bases and J by 6 bases, with 17 bases between the two germline ends. The CDR3 loop reads CASSESPGTRGEQYF. The DNA for the CDR3 is TGTGCCAGCAGTGAATCACCGGGGACGCGGGGCGAGCAGTACTTC.

V gene TRBV29-1 combines with J gene TRBJ1-2, with 9 bases identical to TRBD1. Germline V CDR1 and CDR2: SQVTM, ANQGSEA. This CDR3 region has 15 residues. The V and J ends lost 4 bases and 6 bases, in that order; junction bases with no gene match: 12. CDR3 sequence (DNA): TGCAGCGTTGTAGCTATGGACAGGGGCCTTCATGGCTACACCTTC. This gives the protein CSVVAMDRGLHGYTF. The full variable domain, with the rest looked up from reference TRBV29-1 and TRBJ1-2, is SAVISQKPSRDICQRGTSLTIQCQVDSQVTMMFWYRQQPGQSLTLIATANQGSEATYESGFVIDKFPISRPNLTFSTLTVSNMSPEDSSIYLCSVVAMDRGLHGYTFGSGTRLTVV.

This clone was observed a handful of times. The V call is TRBV11-1, the J call TRBJ2-1, with 10 bases identical to TRBD2. Germline CDR1 is SGHAT and CDR2 is FQDESV (reference sequence). With V trimmed by 4 bases and J by 7 bases, 13 bases remained unmatched. The CDR3 runs 17 residues. CDR3 loop: CASSSRRLAGGRNEQFF. Written as DNA, the CDR3 is TGTGCCAGCAGCTCCCGCCGATTAGCGGGGGGCCGTAATGAGCAGTTCTTC.

CDR3 amino acids: CASITGRAFSGNTIYF. CDR3 nucleotides: TGTGCCAGTATAACAGGTCGGGCCTTCTCTGGAAACACCATATATTTT. The chain links TRBV19 to TRBJ1-3; a possible D gene is TRBD1 (5 bases). CDR3 length: 16 amino acids. The V end was cut by 7 bases, the J end by 0 bases, with 16 bases between. Germline V gene lookup returns CDR1 LNHDA and CDR2 SQIVND (reference sequence).

This chain's CDR3 is CASSAQGGIGPQHF. The CDR3 DNA follows: TGTGCCAGTAGTGCCCAGGGTGGTATTGGACCCCAGCATTTT. The V call is TRBV19, the J call TRBJ1-5; a weak D match, TRBD1 (5 bases). This CDR3 is built from 14 residues. Trimming pared 5 bases from V and 10 bases from J, leaving 18 bases between. In germline, CDR1 is LNHDA, CDR2 SQIVND (reference sequence).

This clone was seen only once. The V and J genes are TRBV5-4 and TRBJ1-1, with unresolved D. Germline-derived CDR1 and CDR2 are SGHNT and YYREEE (reference sequence). V was shortened by 1 base and J by 0 bases, with 7 bases between the two germline ends. The CDR3 consists of 14 residues. CDR3 coding DNA: TGTGCCAGCAGCTTGCGGGTTGTGAACACTGAAGCTTTCTTT. Its translation: CASSLRVVNTEAFF.

The genes are TRBV11-3 and TRBJ1-3; 7 bases are a match to TRBD1. Germline CDR1 reads SGHNT; CDR2 reads YENEEA. J was trimmed by 2 bases and V by 5 bases; bases with no gene match: 3. The length of the CDR3 is 14 residues. DNA for the CDR3: TGTGCCAGCAGCCTAGGGACAGCTGGAAACACCATATATTTT. Protein: CASSLGTAGNTIYF. Drawing the rest from reference TRBV11-3 and TRBJ1-3, the complete variable domain is EAGVVQSPRYKIIEKKQPVAFWCNPISGHNTLYWYLQNLGQGPELLIRYENEEAVDDSQLPKDRFSAERLKGVDSTLKIQPAELGDSAVYLCASSLGTAGNTIYFGEGSWLTVV.

V is TRBV13 and J is TRBJ2-3, with D uncertain. CDR3 size: 14 residues. The germline V gene encodes CDR1 PRHDT and CDR2 FYEKMQ (reference sequence). V lost 3 bases, J lost 0 bases, and 7 bases lay in between. The CDR3 loop reads CASSFQYSTDTQYF. CDR3 nucleotides: TGTGCCAGCAGCTTTCAGTATAGCACAGATACGCAGTATTTT.